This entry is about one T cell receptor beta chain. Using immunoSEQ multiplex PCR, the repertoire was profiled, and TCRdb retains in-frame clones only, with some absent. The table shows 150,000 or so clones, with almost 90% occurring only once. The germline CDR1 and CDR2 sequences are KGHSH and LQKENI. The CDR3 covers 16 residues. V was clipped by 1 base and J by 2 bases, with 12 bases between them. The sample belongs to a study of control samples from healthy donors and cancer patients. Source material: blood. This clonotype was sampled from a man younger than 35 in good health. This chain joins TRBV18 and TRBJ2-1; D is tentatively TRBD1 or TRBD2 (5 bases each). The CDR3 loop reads CASSPLGAGAYNEQFF. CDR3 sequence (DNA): TGTGCCAGCTCACCACTCGGGGCAGGTGCCTACAATGAGCAGTTCTTC.